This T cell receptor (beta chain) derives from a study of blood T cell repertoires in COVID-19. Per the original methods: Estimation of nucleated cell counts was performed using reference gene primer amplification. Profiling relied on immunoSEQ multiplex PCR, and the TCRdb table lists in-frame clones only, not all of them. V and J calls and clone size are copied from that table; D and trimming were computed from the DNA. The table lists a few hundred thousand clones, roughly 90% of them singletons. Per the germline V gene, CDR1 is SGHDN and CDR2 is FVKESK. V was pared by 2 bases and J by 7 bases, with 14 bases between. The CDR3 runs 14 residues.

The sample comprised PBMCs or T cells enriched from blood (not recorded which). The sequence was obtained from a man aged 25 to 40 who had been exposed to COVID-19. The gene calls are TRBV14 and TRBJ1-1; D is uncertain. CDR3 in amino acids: CASSQNLAPREAFF. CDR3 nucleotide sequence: TGTGCCAGCAGCCAAAACCTAGCCCCCCGTGAAGCTTTCTTT.